This entry is about one T cell receptor (beta chain). Its specificity is not known. The sample comes from a study of cytomegalovirus exposure and HLA in healthy donors. Looked up from germline, CDR1 is LNHDA and CDR2 is SQIVND (reference sequence). This CDR3 spans 15 amino acids. Trimming removed 4 bases from V and 7 bases from J; junction bases left unmatched: 6. Study observations and caveats: A later analysis found common viral pathogens apparently linked to several of the most significant clusters. It was only CMV serostatus that was available as immune exposure information. Researchers catalogued about 160 TCR beta chains as cytomegalovirus-associated.

Both 60 Vbeta primers and 13 Jbeta primers went into the PCR. Some clones are missing from TCRdb's copy, which holds only in-frame ones; the method was immunoSEQ multiplex PCR. The repertoire holds 100,000 to 150,000 clones, with roughly 70% as singletons. The clonotype was recovered from a man aged 30 to 45 in good health and CMV-seronegative. V usage is TRBV19 and J usage is TRBJ1-4; 10 bases line up with TRBD1. Sequencing used PBMCs. CDR3 amino acids: CASSKGQGYREKLFF. CDR3 bases: TGTGCCAGTAGTAAGGGACAGGGGTACCGTGAAAAACTGTTTTTT.